This T cell receptor beta chain was captured in a study of cytomegalovirus exposure and HLA in healthy donors. Regarding the study as a whole: The productive fraction for most TCR beta V segments was about 90% or about 30% in an earlier analysis.

60 Vbeta and 13 Jbeta primers were used in PCR. The protocol was immunoSEQ multiplex PCR, while the TCRdb copy is restricted to in-frame clones and leaves out a portion. The table lists over 110,000 clones, more than 70% of them singletons. Looked up from germline, CDR1 is SQVTM and CDR2 is ANQGSEA. V shed 4 bases, J shed 3 bases, and the junction held 4 bases outside the gene matches. The CDR3 consists of 14 residues. In its sample, this clone was seen once. Antigen unknown. The clonotype comes from a male donor in good health and CMV-seropositive. The chain carries TRBV29-1 and TRBJ2-3; 10 nucleotides agree with TRBD1. Material: PBMCs. This CDR3 reads CSVARTGGTDTQYF. As DNA, the CDR3 is TGCAGCGTTGCCCGGACAGGGGGTACAGATACGCAGTATTTT.